This T cell receptor (beta chain) derives from a study of post-analysis software for immune sequencing data (dated by TCRdb to between 2014 and 2017). Concerning the study at large: The recorded disease courses included relapsing-remitting, secondary progressive and progressive-relapsing multiple sclerosis, and some patients had no subtype annotation. The patient repertoires were set against roughly eleven previously published healthy control repertoires from donors whose ages ranged from 6 to 25 years. A subset of samples was prepared in parallel using single-end sample barcoding, then pooled and co-amplified after Illumina adapter ligation. Study-level results and caveats: Direct clustering with F measure revealed strong co-clustering of samples prepared in the same batch, which led to a batch-effect correction. Four or five TRBV segments, including TRBV5-6, TRBV5-1 and TRBV20-1, were significantly more frequent in patients than controls. Normalized Chao1 diversity was significantly lower in multiple sclerosis patients than controls, suggesting substantial peripheral T-cell clonal expansion. The multiple sclerosis patient group was slightly younger than the control group.

As concerns this clonotype: The antigen it binds to is not known. Per-base qualities were not stored, and no clone one base away is much larger.

To demonstrate the VDJtools post-analysis software, TCR beta repertoires were profiled from the peripheral blood of about 13 young patients with multiple sclerosis. The multiple sclerosis patients were children and adolescents ranging in age from 6 to 15 years. CDR1 and CDR2 (SGHRS, YFSETQ) derive from the germline V gene. Trimming takes 4 bases off V and 6 bases off J; junction bases not matched to a gene: 4. The CDR3 spans 14 residues, from the cysteine through the phenylalanine. The retained sequence is limited to the CDR3, 42 bases, with the frame set at the first base. Libraries were constructed by PCR. Sequencing used an Illumina HiSeq 2500. To reduce PCR and sequencing biases, unique molecular identifiers were built into the TCR beta cDNA libraries. Per 1 to 10 million input T cells, 500,000 or so cDNA molecules were obtained, such that each molecule approximated one T cell. Patient libraries were prepared and sequenced with the same protocol used for the earlier healthy control dataset. Samples belonging to the same batch were prepared together, multiplexed and sequenced on a shared HiSeq lane. Regarding the original processing steps: MIGEC was used to process the raw barcoded reads, and molecular identifier groups with only a single read were discarded before consensus assembly and CDR3 extraction. Clonotype tables were post-analysed with VDJtools, and diversity was normalized by down-sampling all datasets to the smallest sample size. Repertoire overlap clustering matched CDR3 amino acid but not nucleotide sequences to correct batch-related cross-sample contamination. Through fastp at Q25 and MiXCR, TCRdb rebuilt clones from the public reads, retaining in-frame beta chains. Duplicate CDR3 protein sequences are folded into a single record with the most common DNA and genes. The V and J calls and clone size come from TCRdb's table, not from the authors' own analysis. In all, the sample holds about 540,000 distinct CDR3 sequences, and 34% of those were seen once. Clones ranked in the top ten supply around 6% of the sample.

The source material was blood. The chain links TRBV5-1 with TRBJ1-1, with 12 middle bases fitting TRBD1. This clonotype was sampled from a girl aged 2 to 17 with multiple sclerosis. CDR3 loop: CASSPGTGGPEAFF. In nucleotide form, the sequence is TGCGCCAGCAGCCCCGGGACAGGGGGCCCTGAAGCTTTCTTT.